The present T cell receptor (beta chain) was sequenced within a study of blood T cell repertoires in COVID-19. Across the study: COVID-19 samples, acute and convalescent, were from the United States, Italy and Spain. The cDNA or gDNA used as material had been derived from T cells, B-cell-depleted T cells, or PBMCs.

The germline V gene encodes CDR1 SGHNT and CDR2 YYREEE (reference sequence). Trimming took off 6 bases at V and 0 bases at J, with 24 bases between the two ends. The CDR3 spans 18 residues. Per the original data handling: Cell counts per sample came from amplifying reference gene primers. The protocol was immunoSEQ multiplex PCR, while the TCRdb copy is restricted to in-frame clones and leaves out a portion. D and trimming come from the DNA, and the V and J calls and clone size come from that table. The table has approximately 94,000 clones, about 93% seen once. The rearrangement joins TRBV5-4 to TRBJ2-5, with D perhaps matching TRBD2 (5 bases). The TCR was taken from a woman aged 50 to 65 in a cohort sampled during active COVID-19. Material for sequencing was peripheral blood. The DNA of the CDR3 is TGTGCCAGCAAAGAAGGAGGAGCTAGCCTCGTTAACCAAGAGACCCAGTACTTC. As protein: CASKEGGASLVNQETQYF.